This T cell receptor (beta chain) came from a study of cytomegalovirus exposure and HLA in healthy donors. Study as a whole: Earlier, 110 million or so unique TCR beta sequences were recovered from around 180 million T cells by an analysis. Whole-study results and caveats: Many donors shared some public TCRs, even though most TCR sequences were rare. CMV serostatus was the sole immune exposure data available. Diagnosis of cytomegalovirus status made by the classifier reportedly showed high specificity and sensitivity.

As concerns this clone: Its target is not known.

Both 60 Vbeta primers and 13 Jbeta primers went into the PCR. Measured with immunoSEQ multiplex PCR; TCRdb has only the in-frame clones, and not every one. The table records about 43,000 clones, about half of them present only once. V was trimmed by 4 bases and J by 0 bases, leaving 9 bases between them. CDR3 length: 14 amino acids. The germline V gene encodes CDR1 KGHSH and CDR2 LQKENI. This sequence was found in a man aged 55-75 years in good health and CMV-seronegative. Sequenced: PBMCs. The rearrangement links TRBV18 to TRBJ1-1; D possibly corresponds to TRBD1 (5 bases). As DNA, the CDR3 is TGTGCCAGCTCACTCCAGGGCCTGAACACTGAAGCTTTCTTT. Its protein product is CASSLQGLNTEAFF. The complete variable domain, with remaining parts taken from reference TRBV18 and TRBJ1-1, reads NAGVMQNPRHLVRRRGQEARLRCSPMKGHSHVYWYRQLPEEGLKFMVYLQKENIIDESGMPKERFSAEFPKEGPSILRIQQVVRGDSAAYFCASSLQGLNTEAFFGQGTRLTVV.